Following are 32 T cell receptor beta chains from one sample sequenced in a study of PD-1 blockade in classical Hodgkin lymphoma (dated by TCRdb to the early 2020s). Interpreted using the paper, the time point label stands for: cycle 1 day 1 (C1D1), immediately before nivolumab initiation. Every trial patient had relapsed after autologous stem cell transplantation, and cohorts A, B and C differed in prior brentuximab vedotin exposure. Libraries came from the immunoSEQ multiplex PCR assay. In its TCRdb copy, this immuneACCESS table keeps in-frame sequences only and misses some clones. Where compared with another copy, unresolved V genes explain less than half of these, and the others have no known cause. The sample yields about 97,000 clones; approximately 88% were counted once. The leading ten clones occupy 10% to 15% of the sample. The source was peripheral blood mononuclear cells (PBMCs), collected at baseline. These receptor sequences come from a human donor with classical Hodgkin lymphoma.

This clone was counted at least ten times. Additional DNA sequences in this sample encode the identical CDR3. The CDR3 loop reads CASSQGTSYGYTF. CDR3 nucleotide sequence: TGTGCCAGCAGCCAAGGGACAAGCTATGGCTACACCTTC. The chain recombines TRBV14 with TRBJ1-2, with a weak D call TRBD1 (5 bases). Germline V gives CDR1 SGHDN, CDR2 FVKESK. The V end was cut by 1 base, the J end by 4 bases, with 7 bases between. The CDR3 consists of 13 residues.

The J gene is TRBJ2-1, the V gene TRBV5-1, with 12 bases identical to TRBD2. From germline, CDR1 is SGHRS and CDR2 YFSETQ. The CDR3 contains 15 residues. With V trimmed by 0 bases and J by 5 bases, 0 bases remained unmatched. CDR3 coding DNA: TGCGCCAGCAGCTTGGGACTAGCGGGAGACAATGAGCAGTTCTTC. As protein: CASSLGLAGDNEQFF.

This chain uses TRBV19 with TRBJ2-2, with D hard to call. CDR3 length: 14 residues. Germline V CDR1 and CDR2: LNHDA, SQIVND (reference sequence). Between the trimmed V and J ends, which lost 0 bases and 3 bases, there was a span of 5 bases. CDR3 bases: TGTGCCAGTAGTATAGAGGCCTACACCGGGGAGCTGTTTTTT. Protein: CASSIEAYTGELFF.

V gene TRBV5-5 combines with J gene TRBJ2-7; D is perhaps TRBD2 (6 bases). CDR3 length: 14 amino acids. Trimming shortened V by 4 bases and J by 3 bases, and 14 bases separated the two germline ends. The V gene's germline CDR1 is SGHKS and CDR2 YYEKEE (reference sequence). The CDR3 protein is CASSNRDWRYEQYF. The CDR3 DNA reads TGTGCCAGCAGCAACCGGGACTGGCGCTACGAGCAGTACTTC.

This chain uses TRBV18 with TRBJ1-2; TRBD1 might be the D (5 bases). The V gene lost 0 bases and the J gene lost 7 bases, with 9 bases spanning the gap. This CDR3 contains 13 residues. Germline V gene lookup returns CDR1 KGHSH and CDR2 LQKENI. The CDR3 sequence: CASSPPERGGYTF. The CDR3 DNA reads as TGTGCCAGCTCACCACCTGAGAGGGGTGGCTACACCTTC.

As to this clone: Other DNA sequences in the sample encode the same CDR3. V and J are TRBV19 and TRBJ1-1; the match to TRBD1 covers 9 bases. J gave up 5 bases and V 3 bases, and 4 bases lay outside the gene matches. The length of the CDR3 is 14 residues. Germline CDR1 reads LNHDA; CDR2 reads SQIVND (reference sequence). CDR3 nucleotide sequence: TGTGCCAGTAGTATCGGGACAGGGAGAACTGAAGCTTTCTTT. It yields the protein CASSIGTGRTEAFF.

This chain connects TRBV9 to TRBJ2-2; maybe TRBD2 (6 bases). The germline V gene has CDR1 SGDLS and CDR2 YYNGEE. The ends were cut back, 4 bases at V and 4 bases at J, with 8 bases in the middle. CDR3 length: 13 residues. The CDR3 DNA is TGTGCCAGCAGCTTCGGGGGCACCGGGGAGCTGTTTTTT. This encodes CASSFGGTGELFF.

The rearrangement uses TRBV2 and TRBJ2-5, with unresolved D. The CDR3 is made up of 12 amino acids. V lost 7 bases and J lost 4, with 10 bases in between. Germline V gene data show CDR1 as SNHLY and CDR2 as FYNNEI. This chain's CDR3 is CASKGIPETQYF. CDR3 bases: TGTGCCAGCAAAGGAATCCCAGAGACCCAGTACTTC.

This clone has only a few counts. CDR3 amino acids: CASSLVVETQYF. The CDR3 DNA follows: TGTGCCAGCAGTTTGGTGGTAGAGACCCAGTACTTC. The V call is TRBV28, the J call TRBJ2-5; D is uncertain. Germline V gene sequence: CDR1 MDHEN, CDR2 SYDVKM. This CDR3 spans 12 amino acids. V was trimmed by 3 bases and J by 4 bases, leaving 6 bases between them.

Written as DNA, the CDR3 is TGTGCCAGCAGTTACTCCGCTTTGTCCTCGGAGACCCAGTACTTC. Protein product: CASSYSALSSETQYF. This chain links TRBV6-5 with TRBJ2-5; no clear D gene. V dropped 0 bases and J dropped 5 bases, with 13 bases sitting between them. The germline gives CDR1 MNHEY, CDR2 SVGAGI. This CDR3 contains 15 residues.

The chain's CDR3 is CASSLLGGSATNEKLFF. The CDR3 bases are TGTGCCAGCAGCCTACTGGGAGGATCCGCGACTAATGAAAAACTGTTTTTT. The chain couples TRBV28 to TRBJ1-4; D gene uncertain. The CDR3 extends over 17 amino acids. V lost 6 bases and J 2 bases, leaving 19 bases between the germline ends. Germline V gene lookup returns CDR1 MDHEN and CDR2 SYDVKM.

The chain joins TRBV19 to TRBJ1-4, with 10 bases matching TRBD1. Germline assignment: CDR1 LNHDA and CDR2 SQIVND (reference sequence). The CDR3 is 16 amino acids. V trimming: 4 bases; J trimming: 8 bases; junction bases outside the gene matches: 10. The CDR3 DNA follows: TGTGCCAGTAGTACGCGATCGACAGGGGGCTTGGAAAAACTGTTTTTT. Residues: CASSTRSTGGLEKLFF.

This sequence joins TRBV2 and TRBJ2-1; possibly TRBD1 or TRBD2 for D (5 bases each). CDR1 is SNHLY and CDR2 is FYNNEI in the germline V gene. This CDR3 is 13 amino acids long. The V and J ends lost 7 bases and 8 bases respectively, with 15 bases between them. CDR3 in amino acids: CASNRDVGDEQFF. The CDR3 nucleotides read TGTGCCAGCAATCGGGACGTTGGCGATGAGCAGTTCTTC.

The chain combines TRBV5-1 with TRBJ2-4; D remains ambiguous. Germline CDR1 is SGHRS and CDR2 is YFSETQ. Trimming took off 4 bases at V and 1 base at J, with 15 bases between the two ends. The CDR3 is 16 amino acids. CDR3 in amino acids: CASSHTGPEAKNIQYF. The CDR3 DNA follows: TGCGCCAGCAGCCACACGGGCCCCGAGGCCAAAAACATTCAGTACTTC.

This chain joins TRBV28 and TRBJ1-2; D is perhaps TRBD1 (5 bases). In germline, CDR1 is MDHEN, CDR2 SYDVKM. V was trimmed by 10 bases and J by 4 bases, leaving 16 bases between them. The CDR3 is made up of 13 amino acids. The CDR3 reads CATQEGGVYGYTF. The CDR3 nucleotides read TGTGCCACCCAGGAGGGAGGGGTCTATGGCTACACCTTC.

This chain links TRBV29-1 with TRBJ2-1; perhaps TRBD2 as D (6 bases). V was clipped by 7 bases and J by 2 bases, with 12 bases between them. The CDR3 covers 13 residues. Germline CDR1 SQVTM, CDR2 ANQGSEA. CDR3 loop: CSARGSTYNEQFF. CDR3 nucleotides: TGCAGCGCTCGGGGGAGTACCTACAATGAGCAGTTCTTC.

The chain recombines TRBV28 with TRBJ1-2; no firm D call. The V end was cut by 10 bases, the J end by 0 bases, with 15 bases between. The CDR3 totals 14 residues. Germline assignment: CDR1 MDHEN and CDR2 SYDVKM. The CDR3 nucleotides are TGTGCCACCGAACCTGGGCCCCCTAACTATGGCTACACCTTC. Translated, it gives CATEPGPPNYGYTF.

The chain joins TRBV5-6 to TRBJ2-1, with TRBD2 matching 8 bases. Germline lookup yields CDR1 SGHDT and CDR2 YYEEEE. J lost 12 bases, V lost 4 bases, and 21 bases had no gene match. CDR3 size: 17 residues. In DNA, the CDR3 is TGTGCCAGCAGCCGTCCCTCTAGCGGGTGGTCCCCAATGGGGCAGTTCTTC. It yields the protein CASSRPSSGWSPMGQFF.

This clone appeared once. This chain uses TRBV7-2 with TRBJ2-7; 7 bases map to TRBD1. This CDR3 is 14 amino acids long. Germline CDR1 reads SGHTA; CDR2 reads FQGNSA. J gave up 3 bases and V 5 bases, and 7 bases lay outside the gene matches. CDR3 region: CASSPRDRYYEQYF. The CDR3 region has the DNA TGTGCCAGCAGCCCCCGGGACAGATACTACGAGCAGTACTTC.

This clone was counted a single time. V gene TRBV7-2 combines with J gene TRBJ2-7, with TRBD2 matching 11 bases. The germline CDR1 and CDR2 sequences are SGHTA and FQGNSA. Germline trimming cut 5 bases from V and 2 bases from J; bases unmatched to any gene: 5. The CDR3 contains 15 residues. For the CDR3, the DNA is TGTGCCAGCAGCCCTCGACTAGCGGGGACCTACGAGCAGTACTTC. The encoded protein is CASSPRLAGTYEQYF.

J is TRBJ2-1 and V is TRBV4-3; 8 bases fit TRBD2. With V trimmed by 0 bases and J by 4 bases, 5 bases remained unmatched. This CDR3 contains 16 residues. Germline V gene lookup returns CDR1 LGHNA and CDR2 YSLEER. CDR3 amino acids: CASSQEPGGIYNEQFF. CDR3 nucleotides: TGCGCCAGCAGCCAAGAGCCGGGAGGGATTTACAATGAGCAGTTCTTC.

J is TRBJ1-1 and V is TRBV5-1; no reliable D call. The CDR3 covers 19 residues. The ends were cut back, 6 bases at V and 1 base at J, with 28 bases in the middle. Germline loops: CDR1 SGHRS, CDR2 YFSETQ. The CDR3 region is CASTLSLRVEAAPNTEAFF. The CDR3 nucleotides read TGCGCCAGCACCCTCAGCTTGAGGGTCGAAGCAGCCCCGAACACTGAAGCTTTCTTT.

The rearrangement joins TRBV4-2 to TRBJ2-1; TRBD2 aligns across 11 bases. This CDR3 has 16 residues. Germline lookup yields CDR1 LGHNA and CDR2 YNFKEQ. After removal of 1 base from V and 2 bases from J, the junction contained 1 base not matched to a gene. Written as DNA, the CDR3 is TGTGCCAGCAGCCAAGCGACTAGCGGGACCTACAATGAGCAGTTCTTC. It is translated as CASSQATSGTYNEQFF.

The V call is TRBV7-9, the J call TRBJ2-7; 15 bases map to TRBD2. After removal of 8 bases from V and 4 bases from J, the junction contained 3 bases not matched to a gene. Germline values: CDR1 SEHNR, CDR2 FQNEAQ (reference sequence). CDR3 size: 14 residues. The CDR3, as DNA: TGTGCCAGCGCCGGACTAGCGGGAGGGTACGAGCAGTACTTC. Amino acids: CASAGLAGGYEQYF. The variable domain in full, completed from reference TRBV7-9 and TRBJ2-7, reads DTGVSQNPRHKITKRGQNVTFRCDPISEHNRLYWYRQTLGQGPEFLTYFQNEAQLEKSRLLSDRFSAERPKGSFSTLEIQRTEQGDSAMYLCASAGLAGGYEQYFGPGTRLTVT.

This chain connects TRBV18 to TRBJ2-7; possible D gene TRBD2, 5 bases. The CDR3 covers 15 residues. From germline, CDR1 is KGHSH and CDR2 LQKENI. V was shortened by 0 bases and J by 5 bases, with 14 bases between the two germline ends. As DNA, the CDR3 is TGTGCCAGCTCACCACCCCGGGGAAGGGCCCACGAGCAGTACTTC. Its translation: CASSPPRGRAHEQYF.

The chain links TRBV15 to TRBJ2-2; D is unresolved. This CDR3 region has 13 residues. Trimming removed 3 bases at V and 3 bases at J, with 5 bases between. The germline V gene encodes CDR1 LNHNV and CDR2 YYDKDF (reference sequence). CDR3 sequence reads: CATSRVYTGELFF. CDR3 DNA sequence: TGTGCCACCAGCAGGGTCTACACCGGGGAGCTGTTTTTT.

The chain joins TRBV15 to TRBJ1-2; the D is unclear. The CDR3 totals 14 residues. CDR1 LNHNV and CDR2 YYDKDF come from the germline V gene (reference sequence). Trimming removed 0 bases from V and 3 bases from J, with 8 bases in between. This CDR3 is CATSRDYRDYGYTF. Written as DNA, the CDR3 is TGTGCCACCAGCAGAGATTACCGGGACTATGGCTACACCTTC.

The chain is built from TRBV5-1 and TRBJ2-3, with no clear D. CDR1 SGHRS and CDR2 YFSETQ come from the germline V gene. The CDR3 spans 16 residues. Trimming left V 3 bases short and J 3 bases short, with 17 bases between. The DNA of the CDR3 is TGCGCCAGCAGCTCCATACCGGGCCCCGGGACAGATACGCAGTATTTT. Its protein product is CASSSIPGPGTDTQYF.

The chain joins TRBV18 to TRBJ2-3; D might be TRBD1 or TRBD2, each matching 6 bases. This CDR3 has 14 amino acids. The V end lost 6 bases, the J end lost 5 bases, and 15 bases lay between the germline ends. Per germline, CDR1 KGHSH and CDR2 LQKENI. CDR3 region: CASSTMGGKDTQYF. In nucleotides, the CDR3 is TGTGCCAGCTCGACAATGGGGGGCAAAGATACGCAGTATTTT.

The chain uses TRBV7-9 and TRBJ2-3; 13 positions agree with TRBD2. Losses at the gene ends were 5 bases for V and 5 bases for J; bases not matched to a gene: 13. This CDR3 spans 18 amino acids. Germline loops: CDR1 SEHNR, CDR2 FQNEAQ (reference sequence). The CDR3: CASSELAGGPRGQDTQYF. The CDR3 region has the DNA TGTGCCAGCAGCGAACTAGCGGGAGGGCCCAGAGGACAAGATACGCAGTATTTT.

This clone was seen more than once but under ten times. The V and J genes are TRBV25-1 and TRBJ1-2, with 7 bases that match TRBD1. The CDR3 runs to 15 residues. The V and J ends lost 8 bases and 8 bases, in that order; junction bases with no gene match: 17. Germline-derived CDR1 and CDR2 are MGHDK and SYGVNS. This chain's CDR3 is CASRRGGDSPSGYTF. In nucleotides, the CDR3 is TGTGCCAGCCGGAGGGGGGGGGACAGTCCGAGCGGCTACACCTTC.

The CDR3 nucleotides read TGTGCCAGCAGGGTTACTTGGGAGGGCTACACCTTC. Amino acid sequence: CASRVTWEGYTF. The gene calls are TRBV6-1 and TRBJ1-2; the D is unclear. V lost 6 bases, J lost 8 bases, and 13 bases lay in between. The CDR3 runs to 12 residues. The germline gives CDR1 MNHNS, CDR2 SASEGT.